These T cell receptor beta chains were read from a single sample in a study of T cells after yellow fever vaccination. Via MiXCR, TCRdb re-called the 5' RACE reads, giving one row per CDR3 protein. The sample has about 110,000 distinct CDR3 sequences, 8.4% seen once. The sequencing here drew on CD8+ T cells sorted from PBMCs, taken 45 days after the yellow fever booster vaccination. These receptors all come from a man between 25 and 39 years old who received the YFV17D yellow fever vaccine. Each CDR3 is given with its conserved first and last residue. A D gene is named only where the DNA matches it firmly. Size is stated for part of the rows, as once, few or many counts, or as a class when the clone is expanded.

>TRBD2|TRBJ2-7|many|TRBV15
CATSRDLGGRSGGQYF
TGTGCCACCAGCAGAGATTTGGGCGGGAGGTCCGGTGGCCAGTACTTC
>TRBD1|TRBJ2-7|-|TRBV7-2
CASSLFPRGLSYEQYF
TGTGCCAGCAGCTTATTCCCCAGGGGGCTCTCCTACGAGCAGTACTTC
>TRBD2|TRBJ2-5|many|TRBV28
CASSSLAGEPQETQYF
TGTGCCAGCAGTTCACTAGCGGGAGAGCCCCAGGAGACCCAGTACTTC
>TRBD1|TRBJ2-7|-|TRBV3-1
CASSQATGYYEQYF
TGTGCCAGCAGCCAAGCGACAGGGTACTACGAGCAGTACTTC
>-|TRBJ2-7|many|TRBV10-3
CAISRMEQGGEQYF
TGTGCCATCAGCCGAATGGAACAGGGAGGCGAGCAGTACTTC
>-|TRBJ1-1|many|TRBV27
CASVQWTEAFF
TGTGCCAGCGTTCAGTGGACTGAAGCTTTCTTT
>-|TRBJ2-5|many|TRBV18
CASSPPVRWAQGPEETQYF
TGTGCCAGCTCACCACCGGTTCGGTGGGCGCAGGGGCCGGAAGAGACCCAGTACTTC
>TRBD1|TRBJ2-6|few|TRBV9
CASSPRQGIQPNVLTF
TGTGCCAGCAGCCCAAGACAGGGGATCCAGCCCAACGTCCTGACTTTC
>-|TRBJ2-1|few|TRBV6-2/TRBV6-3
CASSYWVRDEQFF
TGTGCCAGCAGTTACTGGGTACGGGATGAGCAGTTCTTC
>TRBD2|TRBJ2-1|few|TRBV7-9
CASSFGREEQFF
TGTGCCAGCAGCTTTGGGCGGGAGGAGCAGTTCTTC
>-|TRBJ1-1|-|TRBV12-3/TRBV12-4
CASSLAELAEAFF
TGTGCCAGCAGTTTGGCCGAGCTCGCTGAAGCTTTCTTT
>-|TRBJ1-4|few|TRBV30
CAWSEGRGEKLFF
TGTGCCTGGAGTGAGGGTCGAGGTGAAAAACTGTTTTTT
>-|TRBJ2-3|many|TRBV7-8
CASSPLGTDTQYF
TGTGCCAGCAGCCCCCTCGGCACAGATACGCAGTATTTT
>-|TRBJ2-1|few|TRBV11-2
CASSSDAGNEQFF
TGTGCCAGCAGCTCGGATGCAGGCAATGAGCAGTTCTTC
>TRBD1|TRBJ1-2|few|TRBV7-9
CASSETGGNGYTF
TGTGCCAGCAGCGAAACAGGGGGGAATGGCTACACCTTC
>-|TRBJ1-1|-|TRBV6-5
CASSLKQGLWEAFF
TGTGCCAGCAGCCTAAAACAGGGACTTTGGGAAGCTTTCTTT
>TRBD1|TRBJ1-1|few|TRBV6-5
CASSYGPQGINTEAFF
TGTGCCAGCAGTTATGGCCCACAGGGGATAAACACTGAAGCTTTCTTT
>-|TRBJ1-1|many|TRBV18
CASSPPGEGYTEAFF
TGTGCCAGCTCACCACCGGGCGAGGGCTACACTGAAGCTTTCTTT
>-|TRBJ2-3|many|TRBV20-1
CSVPTGSVGTDTQYF
TGCAGTGTCCCAACCGGCAGTGTTGGCACAGATACGCAGTATTTT
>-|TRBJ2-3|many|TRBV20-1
CSARVGSDTQYF
TGCAGTGCTAGAGTCGGCAGTGATACGCAGTATTTT
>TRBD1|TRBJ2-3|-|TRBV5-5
CASSFGTGPDTQYF
TGTGCCAGCAGCTTCGGGACAGGGCCAGATACGCAGTATTTT
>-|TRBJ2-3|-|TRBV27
CASKLGADTQYF
TGTGCCAGCAAACTAGGGGCAGATACGCAGTATTTT
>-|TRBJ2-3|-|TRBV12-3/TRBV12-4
CASSFPGAGPYTDTQYF
TGTGCCAGCAGTTTCCCCGGGGCGGGGCCATACACAGATACGCAGTATTTT
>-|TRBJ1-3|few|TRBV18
CASSSDSGSGNTIYF
TGTGCCAGCTCATCGGACAGCGGCTCTGGAAACACCATATATTTT
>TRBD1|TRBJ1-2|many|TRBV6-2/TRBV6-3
CASSYSSLLGQGGGYTF
TGTGCCAGCAGTTACTCGAGCCTCCTTGGACAGGGAGGAGGCTACACCTTC
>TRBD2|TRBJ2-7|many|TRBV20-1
CSATGTSVSYEQYF
TGCAGTGCAACAGGGACTAGCGTATCCTACGAGCAGTACTTC
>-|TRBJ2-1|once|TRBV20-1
CCARVQGTANTGEQFF
TGCTGTGCTAGGGTACAGGGTACGGCCAACACGGGTGAGCAGTTCTTC
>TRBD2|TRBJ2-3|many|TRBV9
CASSTSGVTDTQYF
TGTGCCAGCAGCACCAGCGGGGTCACAGATACGCAGTATTTT
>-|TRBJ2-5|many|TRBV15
CATSRTPLGQETQYF
TGTGCCACCAGCAGAACTCCATTGGGCCAAGAGACCCAGTACTTC